The 23 T cell receptor beta chains given below trace back to one sample, sequenced in a study of cytomegalovirus exposure and HLA in healthy donors. The study ran its PCR with 60 Vbeta and 13 Jbeta primers. TCRdb's copy holds only in-frame clones and misses some; the assay was immunoSEQ multiplex PCR. The sample lists about 190,000 clones, 87% seen once, with 1% to 1.5% in the top ten. The sequenced sample consisted of PBMCs. The receptors were gathered from a man under 40 in good health and CMV-seronegative.

This chain connects TRBV19 to TRBJ1-1, with D perhaps matching TRBD1 (5 bases). CDR1 and CDR2 (germline): LNHDA, SQIVND (reference sequence). This CDR3 contains 17 residues. Between the trimmed V and J ends, which lost 7 bases and 0 bases, there was a span of 21 bases. The CDR3 reads CASTPNQRQLMNTEAFF. CDR3 nucleotides: TGTGCCAGTACCCCTAACCAGCGACAGCTGATGAACACTGAAGCTTTCTTT.

The genes are TRBV27 and TRBJ2-1; D not certain. This CDR3 contains 15 residues. Germline V gene data show CDR1 as MNHEY and CDR2 as SMNVEV (reference sequence). V shed 5 bases and J shed 4 bases, with 15 bases lying between them. CDR3: CASSKPPGQYNEQFF. CDR3 nucleotide sequence: TGTGCCAGCAGTAAACCCCCAGGTCAATACAATGAGCAGTTCTTC.

The chain has TRBV6-1 and TRBJ1-1; D uncertain. Germline V CDR1 and CDR2: MNHNS, SASEGT. The V end lost 4 bases, the J end lost 5 bases, and 2 bases lay between the germline ends. The CDR3 is made up of 10 amino acids. The CDR3 DNA follows: TGTGCCAGCAGTGCGACTGAAGCTTTCTTT. Protein: CASSATEAFF.

In regard to this clone: The junction differs from germline at one of its ends, possibly a read error. This rearrangement joins TRBV4-2 to TRBJ2-1; D unresolved. The CDR3 is 15 residues long. CDR1 and CDR2 from the germline V gene are LGHNA and YNFKEQ. The DNA of the CDR3 is TGTGCCAGCAGTCAAGAACAGACGCCTTACAATGAGCAGTTCTTC. Translated, it gives CASSQEQTPYNEQFF.

About this clone: An end of the junction does not agree with germline; a read error may underlie this. The gene calls are TRBV7-9 and TRBJ1-1; D is undetermined. Germline loops: CDR1 SEHNR, CDR2 FQNEAQ (reference sequence). CDR3 length: 12 amino acids. CDR3 sequence reads: CSSSTTGSEAFF. CDR3 nucleotides: TGTTCCAGCAGCACTACCGGGTCTGAAGCTTTCTTT.

The chain employs TRBV5-1 and TRBJ2-2; 11 bases are a match to TRBD2. Germline V CDR1 and CDR2: SGHRS, YFSETQ. Trimming took 2 bases from V and 7 from J; bases not matched to a gene: 7. CDR3 length equals 16 residues. DNA for the CDR3: TGCGCCAGCAGCTTTACTAGCGGGAGCTCGGGCGGGGAGCTGTTTTTT. Translation gives CASSFTSGSSGGELFF.

This clone turned up a few times. The CDR3 here is CASSTGTGGQGYTF. The CDR3 nucleotides read TGTGCCAGCAGTACCGGGACAGGGGGCCAGGGCTACACCTTC. This sequence joins TRBV27 and TRBJ1-2, with TRBD1 matching 12 bases. This CDR3 comprises 14 residues. Germline V gene lookup returns CDR1 MNHEY and CDR2 SMNVEV (reference sequence). Trimming at V came to 5 bases and at J to 8 bases, leaving 6 bases not matched to a gene.

V gene TRBV19 combines with J gene TRBJ2-3, with D possibly matching TRBD1 (6 bases). Germline V gene sequence: CDR1 LNHDA, CDR2 SQIVND (reference sequence). V gave up 3 bases and J gave up 1 base, with 17 bases separating them. The CDR3 consists of 17 residues. CDR3 in DNA: TGTGCCAGTAGTATTAGGGGGAGCTCTGTTCGCACAGATACGCAGTATTTT. Protein sequence: CASSIRGSSVRTDTQYF.

The chain uses TRBV6-1 and TRBJ1-5; the match to TRBD1 covers 9 bases. V shed 0 bases, J shed 9 bases, and the junction held 3 bases outside the gene matches. This CDR3 contains 14 residues. The V gene's germline CDR1 is MNHNS and CDR2 SASEGT. The chain's CDR3 is CASSEAQGAGPQHF. The DNA for the CDR3 is TGTGCCAGCAGTGAAGCACAGGGGGCTGGGCCCCAGCATTTT.

The chain links TRBV11-1 to TRBJ2-7; TRBD1 agrees at 7 bases. After removal of 8 bases from V and 3 bases from J, the junction contained 7 bases not matched to a gene. The CDR3 is made up of 13 amino acids. Germline V CDR1 and CDR2: SGHAT, FQDESV (reference sequence). DNA for the CDR3: TGTGCCAGCCGCCGGGACAGTCTCTACGAGCAGTACTTC. Translation gives CASRRDSLYEQYF.

V usage is TRBV4-2 and J usage is TRBJ2-7, with D maybe TRBD1 (5 bases). The length of the CDR3 is 12 residues. Trimming cost V 0 bases and J 10 bases, with 10 bases left between them. Per germline, CDR1 LGHNA and CDR2 YNFKEQ. The CDR3 nucleotides read TGTGCCAGCAGCCAAGAAGGGGCCCAACAGTACTTC. This encodes CASSQEGAQQYF.

Only a few counts were recorded for this clone. The V gene is TRBV4-3, the J gene TRBJ2-1; D remains ambiguous. This CDR3 has 18 residues. Trimming took off 0 bases at V and 0 bases at J, with 15 bases between the two ends. CDR1 and CDR2 (germline): LGHNA, YSLEER. CDR3 nucleotide sequence: TGCGCCAGCAGCCAAGACTTTAGCCGCTGGAGCTCCTACAATGAGCAGTTCTTC. Its protein is CASSQDFSRWSSYNEQFF.

This clone has only a few counts. This rearrangement joins TRBV2 to TRBJ2-2; D unclear. Germline V lookup: CDR1 SNHLY, CDR2 FYNNEI. This CDR3 comprises 14 residues. Trimming stripped 7 bases from V and 1 base from J, with 10 bases between. The CDR3 loop is CASTSYRNTGELFF. CDR3 nucleotides: TGTGCCAGCACATCTTACAGGAACACCGGGGAGCTGTTTTTT.

This rearrangement joins TRBV4-2 to TRBJ1-2, with TRBD1 as a possible D gene (6 bases). This CDR3 spans 15 amino acids. Germline V lookup: CDR1 LGHNA, CDR2 YNFKEQ. Trimming cost V 3 bases and J 2 bases, with 13 bases left between them. DNA for the CDR3: TGTGCCAGCAGCCATATTGACAGGCCGAACTATGGCTACACCTTC. As protein: CASSHIDRPNYGYTF.

The genes are TRBV28 and TRBJ2-5, with D possibly being TRBD1 (5 bases). The CDR3 totals 12 residues. Trimming left V 2 bases short and J 5 bases short, with 6 bases between. Germline assignment: CDR1 MDHEN and CDR2 SYDVKM. The CDR3 loop is CASSLNRETQYF. In nucleotides, the CDR3 is TGTGCCAGCAGTTTAAACAGGGAGACCCAGTACTTC.

This chain connects TRBV28 to TRBJ2-5; D is perhaps TRBD2 (5 bases). This CDR3 spans 15 amino acids. Trimming stripped 10 bases from V and 5 bases from J, with 23 bases between. Germline loops: CDR1 MDHEN, CDR2 SYDVKM. The CDR3 DNA reads as TGTGCCAAACCAATCTGGGAGTTTTTTCGGGAGACCCAGTACTTC. As protein: CAKPIWEFFRETQYF.

This sequence joins TRBV4-1 and TRBJ2-3; 10 positions agree with TRBD2. CDR1 and CDR2 (germline): MGHRA, YSYEKL. The CDR3 runs 19 residues. J lost 6 bases, V lost 1 base, and 16 bases had no gene match. The CDR3 DNA reads as TGCGCCAGCAGCCAAGTAACCTTCGGTCAAGCGGGGGGGCGTGATACGCAGTATTTT. Translation gives CASSQVTFGQAGGRDTQYF.

J is TRBJ2-4 and V is TRBV28; TRBD1 might be the D (6 bases). Trimming stripped 6 bases from V and 0 bases from J, with 15 bases between. Germline lookup yields CDR1 MDHEN and CDR2 SYDVKM. The CDR3 contains 16 residues. CDR3 amino acids: CASRGRTVGAKNIQYF. The CDR3, as DNA: TGTGCCAGCAGGGGAAGGACAGTAGGAGCCAAAAACATTCAGTACTTC.

The chain has TRBV5-4 and TRBJ2-7; 7 bases are shared with TRBD1. CDR1 SGHNT and CDR2 YYREEE come from the germline V gene (reference sequence). The CDR3 loop spans 15 amino acids. After removal of 2 bases from V and 0 bases from J, the junction contained 5 bases not matched to a gene. The DNA for the CDR3 is TGTGCCAGCAGCTTTCCGGCAGGGGGCTCCTACGAGCAGTACTTC. It encodes CASSFPAGGSYEQYF.

The gene calls are TRBV5-1 and TRBJ2-3, with D maybe TRBD2 (5 bases). The germline V gene encodes CDR1 SGHRS and CDR2 YFSETQ. The CDR3 has 12 amino acids. Trimming shortened V by 0 bases and J by 10 bases, and 9 bases separated the two germline ends. DNA of the CDR3: TGCGCCAGCAGCTTGGATGCGGGTGCGCAGTATTTT. Translating gives CASSLDAGAQYF.

The chain couples TRBV29-1 to TRBJ1-2; the match to TRBD1 covers 9 bases. Germline assignment: CDR1 SQVTM and CDR2 ANQGSEA. Trimming removed 7 bases from V and 7 bases from J; junction bases left unmatched: 13. There are 14 residues in the CDR3. DNA for the CDR3: TGCAGCGCTGCCCGGGACAGGGTCTCGGGTGGCTACACCTTC. Amino acid sequence: CSAARDRVSGGYTF.

This clone was seen only a few times. V usage is TRBV29-1 and J usage is TRBJ2-5; TRBD2 matches at 7 bases. Germline V lookup: CDR1 SQVTM, CDR2 ANQGSEA. V lost 7 bases and J lost 4; bases outside the gene matches: 12. This CDR3 contains 14 residues. CDR3 sequence (DNA): TGCAGCGGTCACCTGGGAGGGATGGGAGAGACCCAGTACTTC. It translates to CSGHLGGMGETQYF.

V gene TRBV18 combines with J gene TRBJ2-5; D may be TRBD1 (6 bases). The CDR3 length is 13 residues. The germline V gene encodes CDR1 KGHSH and CDR2 LQKENI. Deletions cut 5 bases from V and 5 bases from J, with 12 bases between. CDR3 DNA sequence: TGTGCCAGCTCAACCGACAGGAGGGAGACCCAGTACTTC. Its protein is CASSTDRRETQYF.